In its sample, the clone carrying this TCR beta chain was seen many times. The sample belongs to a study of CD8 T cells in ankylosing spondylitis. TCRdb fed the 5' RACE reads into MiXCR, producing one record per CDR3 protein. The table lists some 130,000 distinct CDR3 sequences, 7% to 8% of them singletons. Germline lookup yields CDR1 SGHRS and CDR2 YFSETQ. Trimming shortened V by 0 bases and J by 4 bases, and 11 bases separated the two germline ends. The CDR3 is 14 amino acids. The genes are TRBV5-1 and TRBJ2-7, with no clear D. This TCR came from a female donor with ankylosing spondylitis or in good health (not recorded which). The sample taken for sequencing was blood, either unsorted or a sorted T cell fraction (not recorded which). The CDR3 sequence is CASSLAATAYEQYF. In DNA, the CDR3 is TGCGCCAGCAGCTTGGCAGCAACCGCTTACGAGCAGTACTTC.